These 25 T cell receptor beta chains came from one sample sequenced in a study of shared clonotypes between healthy human individuals (TCRdb year 2020). The protocol used for the library was the immunoSEQ multiplex PCR assay. Here the immuneACCESS table is served through TCRdb, limited to in-frame sequences with V and J called. Missing clones are a known gap in these copies; in checked studies unresolved V genes cover under half, and the rest lacks a known reason. In all, the sample holds about 1 million clones, and about 75% of those were seen once. 1.4% to 1.5% of the sample goes to the ten largest clones. The sample was memory CD4+ T cells sorted from blood. The intended sense of this specimen's cell subset or site label: CD45RA-negative fraction. The receptors stem from a man aged 18 to 30 in good health.

The chain uses TRBV7-3 and TRBJ2-1, with D maybe TRBD2 (6 bases). This CDR3 is 15 amino acids long. The germline gives CDR1 SGHTA, CDR2 FQGTGA. Between the trimmed V and J ends, which lost 3 bases and 3 bases, there was a span of 12 bases. CDR3 loop: CASSLAAGNYNEQFF. The CDR3 bases are TGTGCCAGCAGCTTGGCAGCGGGTAACTACAATGAGCAGTTCTTC.

The chain combines TRBV19 with TRBJ1-1; no clear D. Germline-derived CDR1 and CDR2 are LNHDA and SQIVND (reference sequence). CDR3 length: 14 residues. V was shortened by 4 bases and J by 2 bases, with 11 bases between the two germline ends. The CDR3 region has the DNA TGTGCCAGTAGTACGGTAGGGCCCAACACTGAAGCTTTCTTT. Translating it yields CASSTVGPNTEAFF. Supplemented by reference TRBV19 and TRBJ1-1, the full variable domain reads DGGITQSPKYLFRKEGQNVTLSCEQNLNHDAMYWYRQDPGQGLRLIYYSQIVNDFQKGDIAEGYSVSREKKESFPLTVTSAQKNPTAFYLCASSTVGPNTEAFFGQGTRLTVV.

The rearrangement joins TRBV12-1 to TRBJ1-5; whether TRBD1, the table's D call, matches the DNA was not checked. TRBV12-1 is reported as a pseudogene. This CDR3 region has 19 residues. The CDR3 bases are TGTGCCACCCGGACCCCTTCAGTTTCAGGGGGTAACCGATTTCAGCCCCAGCATTTT. It specifies CATRTPSVSGGNRFQPQHF.

The chain is built from TRBV7-9 and TRBJ1-4; TRBD1 aligns across 7 bases. CDR1 and CDR2 from the germline V gene are SEHNR and FQNEAQ (reference sequence). V shed 6 bases, J shed 5 bases, and the junction held 0 bases outside the gene matches. The CDR3 has 12 amino acids. The CDR3 sequence is CASRDRNEKLFF. The CDR3 DNA reads TGTGCCAGCAGGGACAGGAATGAAAAACTGTTTTTT.

About this clone: Other DNA sequences in this sample translate to the same CDR3. The chain uses TRBV7-9 and TRBJ2-3; D unclear. Germline values: CDR1 SEHNR, CDR2 FQNEAQ (reference sequence). The CDR3 runs to 12 residues. The ends were cut back, 0 bases at V and 4 bases at J, with 2 bases in the middle. CDR3 nucleotides: TGTGCCAGCAGCTTAGCCCCAGATACGCAGTATTTT. Its protein product is CASSLAPDTQYF.

The rearrangement joins TRBV6-1 to TRBJ2-7; TRBD2 matches at 11 bases. CDR1 and CDR2 from the germline V gene are MNHNS and SASEGT. CDR3 length: 18 amino acids. The junction had 12 bases not matched to a gene; V was cut back by 0 bases and J by 5 bases. CDR3 in DNA: TGTGCCAGCAGTGAAGCGCTTCTAGTAGCGGGAGGGCCCAACGAGCAGTACTTC. Its translation: CASSEALLVAGGPNEQYF.

The chain couples TRBV5-1 to TRBJ1-1, with 7 nucleotides matching TRBD1. Germline V gives CDR1 SGHRS, CDR2 YFSETQ. The CDR3 spans 15 residues. The V and J ends lost 0 bases and 0 bases, in that order; junction bases with no gene match: 2. CDR3 loop: CASSLGQGLNTEAFF. The CDR3 DNA sequence: TGCGCCAGCAGCTTGGGACAGGGATTGAACACTGAAGCTTTCTTT.

Of note for this clone: A junction end diverges from the germline sequence, so it may reflect a read error. The CDR3: CASSVARQQTDTQYF. In nucleotides, the CDR3 is TGTGCCAGCAGCGTAGCGCGGCAACAAACAGATACGCAGTATTTT. The chain combines TRBV7-9 with TRBJ2-3, with D tentatively TRBD2 (5 bases). The length of the CDR3 is 15 residues. Germline V CDR1 and CDR2: SEHNR, FQNEAQ (reference sequence). The complete variable domain, with remaining parts taken from reference TRBV7-9 and TRBJ2-3, reads DTGVSQNPRHKITKRGQNVTFRCDPISEHNRLYWYRQTLGQGPEFLTYFQNEAQLEKSRLLSDRFSAERPKGSFSTLEIQRTEQGDSAMYLCASSVARQQTDTQYFGPGTRLTVL.

For the CDR3, the DNA is TGTGCCACGTCAAGACAGGGAACCACCGGGGAGCTGTTTTTT. This translates into CATSRQGTTGELFF. The rearrangement uses TRBV6-1 and TRBJ2-2, with 7 bases lining up with TRBD1. J lost 4 bases, V lost 10 bases, and 9 bases had no gene match. Germline CDR1 and CDR2: MNHNS and SASEGT. The CDR3 extends over 14 amino acids.

This clone was counted once. The genes are TRBV2 and TRBJ1-2; TRBD1 matches 10 bases. The CDR3 sequence is 14 residues long. Trimming cost V 4 bases and J 7 bases; bases outside gene matches: 6. CDR1 SNHLY and CDR2 FYNNEI come from the germline V gene. The CDR3 region is CASSVGQGYSGYTF. CDR3 sequence (DNA): TGTGCCAGCAGTGTGGGACAGGGGTACTCTGGCTACACCTTC.

Only one count was recorded for this clone. CDR3 in amino acids: CASSEQDRGDGYTF. The CDR3, as DNA: TGTGCCAGCAGTGAACAGGACAGGGGCGATGGCTACACCTTC. The chain has TRBV6-1 and TRBJ1-2; 9 bases match TRBD1. The V gene's germline CDR1 is MNHNS and CDR2 SASEGT. The trim removed 2 bases at V and 6 bases at J, leaving 4 bases unmatched. The CDR3 consists of 14 residues.

The V gene is TRBV28, the J gene TRBJ1-1; the match to TRBD1 covers 9 bases. J was trimmed by 1 base and V by 5 bases; bases with no gene match: 11. Germline V lookup: CDR1 MDHEN, CDR2 SYDVKM. CDR3 size: 17 residues. CDR3 sequence (DNA): TGTGCCAGCAGTCCGATAGGACAGGGGCTAACGAACACTGAAGCTTTCTTT. It specifies CASSPIGQGLTNTEAFF.

This chain uses TRBV6-1 with TRBJ2-1, with 9 bases lining up with TRBD1. Germline CDR1 and CDR2: MNHNS and SASEGT. This CDR3 is built from 15 residues. The ends lost 6 bases at V and 3 bases at J; junction bases unmatched: 6. Here the CDR3 DNA reads TGTGCCAGCAGACCGGGACAGGGAGGCTACAATGAGCAGTTCTTC. This translates into CASRPGQGGYNEQFF.

The chain carries TRBV7-2 and TRBJ2-3, with 16 bases matching TRBD2. The CDR3 is 19 amino acids. Germline V gene sequence: CDR1 SGHTA, CDR2 FQGNSA. Trimming took 4 bases from V and 3 from J; bases not matched to a gene: 10. CDR3 bases: TGTGCCAGCAGCTATGATCCGGGACTAGCGGGAGGGCCAACAGATACGCAGTATTTT. This sequence encodes CASSYDPGLAGGPTDTQYF.

This chain links TRBV7-2 with TRBJ2-2; D remains ambiguous. CDR1 and CDR2 from the germline V gene are SGHTA and FQGNSA. Trimming cost V 5 bases and J 5 bases, with 9 bases left between them. This CDR3 region has 13 residues. CDR3 nucleotides: TGTGCCAGCAGCCGGGCCCAAACCGGGGAGCTGTTTTTT. Encoded protein: CASSRAQTGELFF.

V is TRBV5-1 and J is TRBJ2-1, with 11 bases matching TRBD2. Germline CDR1 is SGHRS and CDR2 is YFSETQ. Trimming at V came to 3 bases and at J to 7 bases, leaving 9 bases not matched to a gene. There are 16 residues in the CDR3. CDR3 protein: CASSSVAGGRVNEQFF. The CDR3 DNA is TGCGCCAGCAGCTCGGTAGCGGGAGGGCGGGTGAATGAGCAGTTCTTC.

The genes are TRBV2 and TRBJ2-5; D is uncertain. The V end lost 5 bases, the J end lost 2 bases, and 9 bases lay between the germline ends. CDR3 size: 13 residues. Germline V gene data show CDR1 as SNHLY and CDR2 as FYNNEI. The CDR3 coding sequence is TGTGCCAGCAGTCCCTCGGTTCAAGAGACCCAGTACTTC. It is translated as CASSPSVQETQYF.

J is TRBJ2-1 and V is TRBV6-1, with 7 bases aligning to TRBD1. Trimming at V came to 4 bases and at J to 12 bases, leaving 21 bases not matched to a gene. Germline assignment: CDR1 MNHNS and CDR2 SASEGT. The CDR3 covers 17 residues. CDR3 protein: CASSVTGVASPRGGQFF. In DNA form, the CDR3 reads TGTGCCAGCAGTGTAACAGGGGTCGCCTCACCCAGAGGGGGGCAGTTCTTC.

The rearrangement joins TRBV21-1 to TRBJ1-1. TRBV21-1 is a recognized pseudogene. The CDR3 sequence is 15 residues long. The DNA of the CDR3 is TGTGCCAGCAGCAAAGGGGCCATAGAGGACACTGAAGCTTTCTTT. It translates to CASSKGAIEDTEAFF.

J is TRBJ2-5 and V is TRBV5-1; TRBD1 might be the D (6 bases). Trimming stripped 4 bases from V and 5 bases from J, with 18 bases between. There are 15 residues in the CDR3. Per the germline V gene, CDR1 is SGHRS and CDR2 is YFSETQ. The CDR3 here is CASSLLSRQGETQYF. In DNA form, the CDR3 reads TGCGCCAGCAGCCTCCTTTCGAGGCAGGGGGAGACCCAGTACTTC.

The V and J genes are TRBV28 and TRBJ1-5; the D gene is possibly TRBD1 (5 bases). Trimming left V 9 bases short and J 3 bases short, with 15 bases between. This CDR3 has 14 amino acids. Germline lookup yields CDR1 MDHEN and CDR2 SYDVKM. CDR3 DNA: TGTGCCAGTCTCGGGGGAAAGGCCAATCAGCCCCAGCATTTT. This translates into CASLGGKANQPQHF.

The chain employs TRBV7-9 and TRBJ2-7; 9 bases agree with TRBD2. The germline CDR1 and CDR2 sequences are SEHNR and FQNEAQ (reference sequence). With 1 base clipped from V and 1 base from J, the junction kept 8 bases outside the gene matches. The CDR3 is 17 amino acids. The CDR3 region is CASSLVSLAGQSYEQYF. CDR3 nucleotides: TGTGCCAGCAGCTTAGTGTCACTAGCGGGCCAATCCTACGAGCAGTACTTC.

This clone was seen a handful of times. This rearrangement joins TRBV18 to TRBJ2-5; 9 bases fit TRBD2. J gave up 4 bases and V 2 bases, and 11 bases lay outside the gene matches. The CDR3 runs 17 residues. CDR1 KGHSH and CDR2 LQKENI come from the germline V gene. CDR3 residues: CASSPFDRGGAGETQYF. CDR3 nucleotides: TGTGCCAGCTCACCATTTGACCGCGGGGGGGCCGGAGAGACCCAGTACTTC.

This clone was detected once. The genes are TRBV5-1 and TRBJ2-7, with TRBD2 as a possible D gene (6 bases). Germline V gene data show CDR1 as SGHRS and CDR2 as YFSETQ. This CDR3 is built from 14 residues. Trimming pared 7 bases from V and 1 base from J, leaving 15 bases between. CDR3 in DNA: TGCGCCAGCGGTTCCGGGACTGCTTCCTACGAGCAGTACTTC. Protein product: CASGSGTASYEQYF.

The table lists this clone with many counts. The chain combines TRBV7-9 with TRBJ1-1; D call uncertain. Trimming stripped 3 bases from V and 1 base from J, with 9 bases between. The CDR3 is made up of 14 amino acids. Germline CDR1 is SEHNR and CDR2 is FQNEAQ (reference sequence). CDR3 residues: CASSLSSTNTEAFF. In nucleotides, the CDR3 is TGTGCCAGCAGCTTGAGCAGTACGAACACTGAAGCTTTCTTT.